This is a list of T cell receptor beta chains from one sample in a study of blood T cell repertoires in COVID-19. Produced via immunoSEQ multiplex PCR; TCRdb's table is partial and in-frame only. The profile shows 200,000 to 250,000 clones, approximately 80% of them singletons. The sample taken for sequencing was PBMCs or T cells enriched from blood (not recorded which). These receptors were taken from a woman between 55 and 75 years old who had recovered from COVID-19. Each CDR3 is given with its conserved first and last residue. The D gene is left open where the match is weak.

TRBD1,TRBV7-3,TRBJ1-6,CASSLGQSYSPLHF
TRBD1,TRBV19,TRBJ2-1,CASSFLGRQGSYNEQFF
.,TRBV6-5,TRBJ1-2,CASTRGRTDNYGYTF
TRBD1,TRBV2,TRBJ2-5,CASSERGPVTQYF
TRBD2,TRBV5-1,TRBJ2-3,CASRSSGGDTDTQYF
TRBD2,TRBV5-4,TRBJ2-7,CASSPGTSGASYEQYF
.,TRBV13,TRBJ2-7,CASSLGKGLSYEQYF
TRBD1,TRBV6-5,TRBJ2-2,CASSHRDRVTGELFF
.,TRBV5-4,TRBJ1-4,CASSGRVSGEKLFF
.,TRBV10-3,TRBJ2-1,CAIAASLESEQFF
.,TRBV18,TRBJ2-1,CASSPPSPRQYNEQFF
TRBD1,TRBV30,TRBJ1-1,CAWKPTGRATEAFF
.,TRBV19,TRBJ1-6,CASKPQGNSPLHF
TRBD1,TRBV4-1,TRBJ1-2,CASSQNDRVPSGYTF
.,TRBV11-3,TRBJ2-2,CASSLQGGGGELFF
TRBD1,TRBV9,TRBJ1-2,CASSVAPTGGTYGYTF
TRBD1,TRBV6-1,TRBJ1-1,CASSEARGRTEAFF
.,TRBV3-1/TRBV3-2,TRBJ1-3,CASSQDFRVSSGNTIYF
.,TRBV11-3,TRBJ2-7,CASSLREDSYEQYF
.,TRBV4-3,TRBJ2-7,CASSQSTTGWQYF
.,TRBV7-9,TRBJ2-7,CASSPGDRFNEQYF
.,TRBV5-6,TRBJ2-3,CASSSLARHGTQYF
.,TRBV4-1,TRBJ1-3,CASSQEKGAGNTIYF
TRBD1,TRBV14,TRBJ1-2,CASSQLRQGAGYGYTF
TRBD2,TRBV5-1,TRBJ2-3,CASSLTSGVKDTQYF
.,TRBV6-6,TRBJ2-1,CASTRGANHNEQFF
.,TRBV12-3/TRBV12-4,TRBJ1-5,CASSPSRDQPQHF
TRBD1,TRBV4-2,TRBJ1-2,CASSQVGTAGSGYTF
TRBD2,TRBV19,TRBJ2-3,CASTSVSTDTQYF
.,TRBV18,TRBJ2-3,CASSPSSTDTQYF
.,TRBV6-6,TRBJ1-3,CASSYSRGTGNTIYF
.,TRBV7-8,TRBJ1-5,CAISRGGGNQPQHF
TRBD1,TRBV6-5,TRBJ1-2,CATGTGGYGYTF
.,TRBV11-2,TRBJ1-1,CASSLALKNTEAFF
.,TRBV11-3,TRBJ2-1,CASSRGDRDNEQFF
TRBD2,TRBV3-1/TRBV3-2,TRBJ2-1,CASSPLLAGGFNEQFF
.,TRBV4-2,TRBJ2-6,CASSSGQTGANVLTF
.,TRBV5-1,TRBJ2-3,CASSLELPSTDTQYF
TRBD1,TRBV7-9,TRBJ2-6,CASSGRDSHPSGANVLTF
.,TRBV19,TRBJ1-6,CASSSNRPYSSYNSPLHF
.,TRBV7-9,TRBJ1-2,CASSLLNRVSGYTF
.,TRBV19,TRBJ1-1,CASSMGPRGAEAFF
.,TRBV24-1,TRBJ2-3,CATSDGRVTDTQYF
.,TRBV7-2,TRBJ2-2,CASSPRQENTGELFF